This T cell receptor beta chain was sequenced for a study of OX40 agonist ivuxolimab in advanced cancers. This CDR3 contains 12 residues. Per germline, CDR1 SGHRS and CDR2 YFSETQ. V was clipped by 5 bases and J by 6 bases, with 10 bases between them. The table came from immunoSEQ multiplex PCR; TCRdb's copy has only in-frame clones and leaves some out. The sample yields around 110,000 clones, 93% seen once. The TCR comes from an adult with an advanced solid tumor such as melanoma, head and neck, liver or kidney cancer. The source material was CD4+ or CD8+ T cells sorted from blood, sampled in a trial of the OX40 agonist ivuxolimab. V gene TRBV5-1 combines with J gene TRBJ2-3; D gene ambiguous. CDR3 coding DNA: TGCGCCAGCAGACGTGACTCCGATACGCAGTATTTT. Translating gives CASRRDSDTQYF.